This T cell receptor beta chain was identified during a study of T cell clones after liver transplantation. Study at large: Third-party-reactive TCRbeta sequences from pre-transplant mixed lymphocyte reactions served as antigen-independent comparators. At least one year of complete immunosuppression withdrawal without enzymes over twice normal defined tolerance.

Sequencing was performed with immunoSEQ multiplex PCR; in TCRdb, only in-frame clones are kept and a portion is missing. This sample carries around 71,000 clones, 80% of them seen once, and the ten largest clones take 0.65% to 0.85%. This CDR3 contains 14 residues. The V gene's germline CDR1 is SGHAT and CDR2 FQDESV (reference sequence). With 5 bases removed from V and 0 bases from J, the gap between germline ends came to 8 bases. The chain has TRBV11-1 and TRBJ2-1; D is undetermined. This TCR was sampled from a human patient who received a liver transplant. A share of the T cells may be of graft donor origin. The sample consisted of CD4+ T cells from blood, taken 12 months after liver transplant. This chain's CDR3 is CASSSHSSYNEQFF. For the CDR3, the DNA is TGTGCCAGCAGCAGCCATAGCTCCTACAATGAGCAGTTCTTC.